A single sample is the source of the 20 T cell receptor beta chains below, sequenced in a study of CD8 T cells in Susac syndrome. Reverse transcription used about 0.45 to 1 ug RNA and random hexamers. Each CDR3 protein is one row after TCRdb ran MiXCR on the immunoSEQ multiplex PCR reads. The table lists 95,000 to 150,000 distinct CDR3 sequences, over 90% of them singletons. Sequencing used CD4+ T cells from PBMCs. These receptors came from a human donor with Susac syndrome.

The chain couples TRBV29-1 to TRBJ1-1; D not resolved. CDR3 length: 10 amino acids. With 0 bases removed from V and 10 bases from J, the gap between germline ends came to 6 bases. CDR1 SQVTM and CDR2 ANQGSEA come from the germline V gene. The CDR3 DNA reads TGCAGCGTTGAAGATGAAACAGCTTTCTTT. Protein: CSVEDETAFF. The full variable domain, in which reference TRBV29-1 and TRBJ1-1 provide the parts outside the CDR3, is SAVISQKPSRDICQRGTSLTIQCQVDSQVTMMFWYRQQPGQSLTLIATANQGSEATYESGFVIDKFPISRPNLTFSTLTVSNMSPEDSSIYLCSVEDETAFFGQGTRLTVV.

The chain links TRBV20-1 to TRBJ2-4; 10 bases agree with TRBD1. Trimming removed 5 bases from V and 6 bases from J; junction bases left unmatched: 10. Per germline, CDR1 DFQATT and CDR2 SNEGSKA (reference sequence). The CDR3 is 15 amino acids. The CDR3 DNA reads TGCAGTGCTCACAAGACAGGGGGCGGGGGAAACATTCAGTACTTC. This gives the protein CSAHKTGGGGNIQYF.

The chain recombines TRBV19 with TRBJ2-7; possible D gene TRBD2, 5 bases. In germline, CDR1 is LNHDA, CDR2 SQIVND (reference sequence). The V end lost 4 bases, the J end lost 4 bases, and 11 bases lay between the germline ends. The CDR3 sequence is 13 residues long. CDR3 in amino acids: CASSNGKAYEQYF. The CDR3 DNA reads TGTGCCAGTAGTAACGGGAAGGCGTACGAGCAGTACTTC.

The rearrangement uses TRBV20-1 and TRBJ1-1, with 8 bases lining up with TRBD1. Germline values: CDR1 DFQATT, CDR2 SNEGSKA (reference sequence). The J segment lost 4 bases and the V segment lost 0 bases, leaving 10 bases of the junction unmatched. The CDR3 is 16 amino acids. DNA for the CDR3: TGCAGTGCTAGAGATGGACAGGGAGGTGCTGGCACTGAAGCTTTCTTT. This sequence encodes CSARDGQGGAGTEAFF.

This clonotype was found once. V and J are TRBV6-6 and TRBJ1-2; no definite D call. There are 12 residues in the CDR3. Deletions cut 6 bases from V and 7 bases from J, with 12 bases between. The V gene's germline CDR1 is MNHNY and CDR2 SVGAGI (reference sequence). For the CDR3, the DNA is TGTGCCAGCAGCAAGTCGGAGGCTGGCTACACCTTC. Amino acids: CASSKSEAGYTF.

The gene calls are TRBV6-5 and TRBJ1-5, with D unclear. CDR3 length: 12 amino acids. Trimming took off 6 bases at V and 4 bases at J, with 7 bases between the two ends. CDR1 MNHEY and CDR2 SVGAGI come from the germline V gene. The CDR3 DNA is TGTGCCAGCAGCCGACCAAATCAGCCCCAGCATTTT. Its protein product is CASSRPNQPQHF.

This rearrangement joins TRBV29-1 to TRBJ2-1; TRBD1 is a possible D gene (6 bases). V was pared by 5 bases and J by 5 bases, with 13 bases between. The CDR3 has 13 residues. In germline, CDR1 is SQVTM, CDR2 ANQGSEA. The CDR3 loop reads CSVFWHRDNEQFF. CDR3 sequence (DNA): TGCAGCGTTTTTTGGCACAGGGACAATGAGCAGTTCTTC.

The chain employs TRBV24-1 and TRBJ2-3; 7 positions match TRBD1. The CDR3 consists of 16 residues. V was clipped by 4 bases and J by 3 bases; unmatched bases: 9. Germline lookup yields CDR1 KGHDR and CDR2 SFDVKD. The chain's CDR3 is CATSDPSGGGTDTQYF. The CDR3, as DNA: TGTGCCACCAGTGACCCCTCAGGGGGTGGGACAGATACGCAGTATTTT.

This clonotype has a single count. V and J are TRBV15 and TRBJ2-7; the D is unclear. CDR1 is LNHNV and CDR2 is YYDKDF in the germline V gene (reference sequence). V dropped 0 bases and J dropped 2 bases, with 11 bases sitting between them. The CDR3 is made up of 15 amino acids. This chain's CDR3 is CATSRDLGGPYEQYF. CDR3 sequence (DNA): TGTGCCACCAGCAGAGATTTGGGCGGACCCTACGAGCAGTACTTC.

This chain uses TRBV20-1 with TRBJ2-7; D is perhaps TRBD1 (5 bases). The V gene's germline CDR1 is DFQATT and CDR2 SNEGSKA (reference sequence). The length of the CDR3 is 15 residues. Trimming removed 1 base at V and 2 bases at J, with 15 bases between. The CDR3, as DNA: TGCAGTGCTAGAGCGACAGCGCAGAATACCTACGAGCAGTACTTC. Its translation: CSARATAQNTYEQYF.

This clonotype was detected only once. The rearrangement uses TRBV11-2 and TRBJ2-5; D remains unclear. CDR3 length: 15 residues. Germline CDR1 reads SGHAT; CDR2 reads FQNNGV. V lost 2 bases and J 1 base, leaving 11 bases between the germline ends. CDR3: CASSLRRGGQETQYF. CDR3 DNA: TGTGCCAGCAGCTTACGACGAGGTGGCCAAGAGACCCAGTACTTC. Looking up the rest from reference TRBV11-2 and TRBJ2-5 gives the full variable domain: EAGVAQSPRYKIIEKRQSVAFWCNPISGHATLYWYQQILGQGPKLLIQFQNNGVVDDSQLPKDRFSAERLKGVDSTLKIQPAKLEDSAVYLCASSLRRGGQETQYFGPGTRLLVL.

V usage is TRBV20-1 and J usage is TRBJ2-5; D unclear. V lost 1 base and J 2 bases, leaving 11 bases between the germline ends. The CDR3 spans 14 residues. Germline CDR1 reads DFQATT; CDR2 reads SNEGSKA (reference sequence). The CDR3 nucleotides read TGCAGTGCTAGAGTTAGTCCTGTTCAAGAGACCCAGTACTTC. Its translation is CSARVSPVQETQYF.

The chain carries TRBV28 and TRBJ2-7, with D possibly being TRBD1 (5 bases). From germline, CDR1 is MDHEN and CDR2 SYDVKM. The CDR3 is 12 amino acids. V gave up 6 bases and J gave up 7 bases, with 13 bases separating them. In DNA form, the CDR3 reads TGTGCCAGCAGGCAGGGAAGTAGGGAGCAGTACTTC. It codes for CASRQGSREQYF.

The V and J genes are TRBV7-9 and TRBJ1-1; TRBD1 is a possible D gene (5 bases). V was pared by 4 bases and J by 7 bases, with 25 bases between. The CDR3 runs to 17 residues. From germline, CDR1 is SEHNR and CDR2 FQNEAQ (reference sequence). CDR3 coding DNA: TGTGCCAGCAGCTACACTTTAGCCCTCGCCAGGGCCGATGAAGCTTTCTTT. Encoded protein: CASSYTLALARADEAFF. The whole variable domain, remainder taken from reference TRBV7-9 and TRBJ1-1, is DTGVSQNPRHKITKRGQNVTFRCDPISEHNRLYWYRQTLGQGPEFLTYFQNEAQLEKSRLLSDRFSAERPKGSFSTLEIQRTEQGDSAMYLCASSYTLALARADEAFFGQGTRLTVV.

The rearrangement joins TRBV20-1 to TRBJ1-1; 9 positions match TRBD1. CDR1 is DFQATT and CDR2 is SNEGSKA in the germline V gene (reference sequence). The CDR3 covers 13 residues. V lost 8 bases to trimming and J lost 5 bases; unmatched junction nucleotides: 9. CDR3 DNA: TGCAGTATGGGACAGGGATTGGGGACTGAAGCTTTCTTT. This codes for CSMGQGLGTEAFF.

The CDR3 sequence is CSVKQWRLGDNEQFF. In nucleotides, the CDR3 is TGCAGCGTTAAGCAGTGGCGCCTCGGGGACAATGAGCAGTTCTTC. The genes are TRBV29-1 and TRBJ2-1; D perhaps matches TRBD2 (5 bases). CDR3 length equals 15 residues. Looked up from germline, CDR1 is SQVTM and CDR2 is ANQGSEA. Trimming pared 5 bases from V and 5 bases from J, leaving 19 bases between.

The chain combines TRBV29-1 with TRBJ1-2; D call uncertain. V was trimmed by 3 bases and J by 11 bases, leaving 10 bases between them. The CDR3 length is 10 residues. CDR1 is SQVTM and CDR2 is ANQGSEA in the germline V gene. The CDR3 region is CSVDERIYTF. The CDR3 DNA follows: TGCAGCGTTGATGAGAGAATTTACACCTTC.

V is TRBV15 and J is TRBJ2-1; D call uncertain. In germline, CDR1 is LNHNV, CDR2 YYDKDF (reference sequence). Trimming left V 0 bases short and J 4 bases short, with 10 bases between. This CDR3 is 15 amino acids long. CDR3: CATSRDRMIYNEQFF. For the CDR3, the DNA is TGTGCCACCAGCAGAGATCGAATGATTTACAATGAGCAGTTCTTC.

The chain recombines TRBV3-1 with TRBJ2-2; tentatively, D is TRBD2 (5 bases). Trimming took 5 bases from V and 1 from J, leaving 8 bases between them. This CDR3 has 14 residues. Germline assignment: CDR1 LGHDT and CDR2 YNNKEL (reference sequence). The CDR3 protein is CASSTRGNTGELFF. For the CDR3, the DNA is TGTGCCAGCAGCACCCGGGGGAACACCGGGGAGCTGTTTTTT.

This chain uses TRBV7-3 with TRBJ1-1; 8 nucleotides agree with TRBD1. The V segment lost 5 bases and the J segment 3 bases; nucleotides outside the gene matches: 5. The CDR3 runs to 14 residues. The V gene's germline CDR1 is SGHTA and CDR2 FQGTGA. This CDR3 reads CASSPTGDDTEAFF. CDR3 coding DNA: TGTGCCAGCAGCCCGACAGGGGATGACACTGAAGCTTTCTTT.